Below, one T cell receptor beta chain is given with its context. Per the authors' pipeline: Counts of nucleated cells, estimated from reference gene primer amplification, were obtained. Assay used: immunoSEQ multiplex PCR; TCRdb lists only in-frame clones, some missing. The V and J calls and the clone size are those of that table, but D and trimming were determined from the DNA. Of some 160,000 clones in the sample, just under 80% were seen once. This record comes from a study of blood T cell repertoires in COVID-19. Study overall: Sites across the United States, Italy and Spain contributed samples from acute and convalescent COVID-19. T cells, B-cell-depleted T cells, or PBMCs provided the cDNA or gDNA that served as material.

This CDR3 is 15 amino acids long. V lost 5 bases, J lost 7 bases, and 6 bases stayed unmatched. Looked up from germline, CDR1 is SNHLY and CDR2 is FYNNEI. The chain links TRBV2 to TRBJ2-1; TRBD2 aligns across 12 bases. The sequence came from a woman older than 75 with acute or convalescent COVID-19. Sequenced input: peripheral blood. CDR3 in amino acids: CASSSSGRAGNEQFF. Written as DNA, the CDR3 is TGTGCCAGCAGTTCTAGCGGGAGGGCCGGGAATGAGCAGTTCTTC.